These T cell receptor beta chains were read from a single sample in a study of cytomegalovirus exposure and HLA in healthy donors. Profiled with immunoSEQ multiplex PCR; TCRdb holds only in-frame clones, not every one. This sample carries 130,000 to 150,000 clones, roughly 70% of them seen once, and the ten largest clones take roughly 4.5%. Input material: PBMCs. Source of these receptors: a man between 18 and 29 years old in good health and CMV-seropositive. CDR3s include the opening cysteine and the closing phenylalanine or tryptophan. The order of the fields is V gene, J gene, D gene, clone size, CDR3 protein, CDR3 DNA. D genes are given only for firm matches. Expanded clones are given a class, and other clones once, few, many or no size at all.

v_call: TRBV10-2; j_call: TRBJ2-7; d_call: NA; clone_size: NA; cdr3_aa: CASIPRMGGQLGEQYF; cdr3_nt: TGCGCCAGCATCCCCAGGATGGGGGGGCAGTTGGGCGAGCAGTACTTC
v_call: TRBV28; j_call: TRBJ2-2; d_call: NA; clone_size: NA; cdr3_aa: CASSWSTGTGELFF; cdr3_nt: TGTGCCAGCAGTTGGAGCACCGGCACCGGGGAGCTGTTTTTT
v_call: TRBV10-3; j_call: TRBJ2-3; d_call: TRBD1; clone_size: NA; cdr3_aa: CAISDRTGGASTDTQYF; cdr3_nt: TGTGCCATCAGTGATCGGACAGGGGGCGCTAGCACAGATACGCAGTATTTT
v_call: TRBV19; j_call: TRBJ1-2; d_call: TRBD1; clone_size: NA; cdr3_aa: CASSSSGGGSYGYTF; cdr3_nt: TGTGCCAGTAGTTCATCAGGGGGCGGGAGCTATGGCTACACCTTC
v_call: TRBV27; j_call: TRBJ2-2; d_call: TRBD2; clone_size: NA; cdr3_aa: CASSAHTSGVGTGELFF; cdr3_nt: TGTGCCAGCAGTGCCCATACTAGCGGGGTAGGCACCGGGGAGCTGTTTTTT
v_call: TRBV11-3; j_call: TRBJ1-1; d_call: NA; clone_size: NA; cdr3_aa: CASSLEGGTEAFF; cdr3_nt: TGTGCCAGCAGCTTAGAGGGGGGTACTGAAGCTTTCTTT
v_call: TRBV11-3; j_call: TRBJ2-1; d_call: TRBD2; clone_size: NA; cdr3_aa: CASSLVSGGPNEQFF; cdr3_nt: TGTGCCAGCAGCTTAGTTAGCGGGGGGCCCAATGAGCAGTTCTTC
v_call: TRBV30; j_call: TRBJ2-7; d_call: TRBD1; clone_size: NA; cdr3_aa: CAWSTQWTGGPYEQYF; cdr3_nt: TGTGCCTGGAGTACCCAGTGGACAGGGGGACCCTACGAGCAGTACTTC
v_call: TRBV19; j_call: TRBJ2-7; d_call: NA; clone_size: NA; cdr3_aa: CASSIDLSGGPYEQYF; cdr3_nt: TGTGCCAGTAGTATAGATCTATCCGGGGGGCCCTACGAGCAGTACTTC
v_call: TRBV7-9; j_call: TRBJ1-1; d_call: NA; clone_size: NA; cdr3_aa: CASSPRDTVPFF; cdr3_nt: TGTGCCAGCAGCCCCCGGGACACGGTACCTTTCTTT
v_call: TRBV28; j_call: TRBJ1-6; d_call: TRBD1; clone_size: NA; cdr3_aa: CASSSGQFNSPLHF; cdr3_nt: TGTGCCAGCAGCTCGGGACAGTTCAATTCACCCCTCCACTTT
v_call: TRBV6-6; j_call: TRBJ1-2; d_call: TRBD1; clone_size: NA; cdr3_aa: CASSSGTDYGYTF; cdr3_nt: TGTGCCAGCAGTTCCGGGACAGACTATGGCTACACCTTC
v_call: TRBV30; j_call: TRBJ2-7; d_call: NA; clone_size: NA; cdr3_aa: CAWRTEAYEQYF; cdr3_nt: TGTGCCTGGAGGACAGAAGCCTACGAGCAGTACTTC
v_call: TRBV2; j_call: TRBJ2-1; d_call: TRBD2; clone_size: NA; cdr3_aa: CATPGRDGAIYNEQFF; cdr3_nt: TGTGCCACCCCTGGGAGGGACGGGGCCATCTACAATGAGCAGTTCTTC
v_call: TRBV27; j_call: TRBJ2-7; d_call: NA; clone_size: NA; cdr3_aa: CASSPLTAAGISYEQYF; cdr3_nt: TGTGCCAGCAGTCCCCTGACCGCAGCGGGCATATCCTACGAGCAGTACTTC
v_call: TRBV7-2; j_call: TRBJ2-7; d_call: TRBD2; clone_size: NA; cdr3_aa: CASSLAGTTYEQYF; cdr3_nt: TGTGCCAGCAGCTTGGCCGGGACTACCTACGAGCAGTACTTC
v_call: TRBV5-1; j_call: TRBJ1-2; d_call: NA; clone_size: NA; cdr3_aa: CASSLVLRAGREDYGYTF; cdr3_nt: TGCGCCAGCAGCTTGGTTCTTCGGGCAGGCCGGGAAGACTATGGCTACACCTTC
v_call: TRBV19; j_call: TRBJ2-1; d_call: TRBD2; clone_size: NA; cdr3_aa: CASSIGGTSNEQFF; cdr3_nt: TGTGCCAGTAGTATAGGTGGGACTAGCAATGAGCAGTTCTTC
v_call: TRBV28; j_call: TRBJ2-3; d_call: TRBD2; clone_size: NA; cdr3_aa: CASSLTSGREDTQYF; cdr3_nt: TGTGCCAGCAGTTTAACTAGCGGGAGGGAAGATACGCAGTATTTT
v_call: TRBV28; j_call: TRBJ1-5; d_call: NA; clone_size: NA; cdr3_aa: CASSPTWGDGLLSNQPQHF; cdr3_nt: TGTGCCAGCAGTCCGACTTGGGGGGACGGTCTTCTTAGCAATCAGCCCCAGCATTTT
v_call: TRBV5-1; j_call: TRBJ2-2; d_call: NA; clone_size: NA; cdr3_aa: CASSLYNRATGELFF; cdr3_nt: TGCGCCAGCAGCTTGTATAACAGGGCGACCGGGGAGCTGTTTTTT
v_call: TRBV29-1; j_call: TRBJ2-7; d_call: TRBD1; clone_size: NA; cdr3_aa: CSVGTGTSYEQYF; cdr3_nt: TGCAGCGTCGGGACAGGGACCTCCTACGAGCAGTACTTC
v_call: TRBV4-2; j_call: TRBJ2-7; d_call: NA; clone_size: NA; cdr3_aa: CASSQSLGGGGLYEQYF; cdr3_nt: TGTGCCAGCAGCCAAAGTCTTGGAGGGGGGGGACTTTACGAGCAGTACTTC
v_call: TRBV7-2; j_call: TRBJ2-7; d_call: NA; clone_size: few; cdr3_aa: CASSLGRSYEQYF; cdr3_nt: TGTGCCAGCAGCTTAGGACGGAGCTACGAGCAGTACTTC
v_call: TRBV5-4; j_call: TRBJ2-1; d_call: TRBD2; clone_size: NA; cdr3_aa: CASSLPSGSGNEQFF; cdr3_nt: TGTGCCAGCAGCTTGCCTAGCGGGTCCGGCAATGAGCAGTTCTTC
v_call: TRBV15; j_call: TRBJ1-1; d_call: NA; clone_size: once; cdr3_aa: CATSSSGYGTEAFF; cdr3_nt: TGTGCCACCAGCAGTTCAGGGTATGGAACTGAAGCTTTCTTT
v_call: TRBV29-1; j_call: TRBJ1-1; d_call: NA; clone_size: NA; cdr3_aa: CSVEDREGAPIF; cdr3_nt: TGCAGCGTTGAAGATCGTGAGGGTGCCCCAATCTTT
v_call: TRBV11-1; j_call: TRBJ2-7; d_call: NA; clone_size: NA; cdr3_aa: CASSLVGGSRYEQYF; cdr3_nt: TGTGCCAGCAGCTTAGTCGGCGGCTCGCGGTACGAGCAGTACTTC
v_call: TRBV28; j_call: TRBJ2-7; d_call: NA; clone_size: NA; cdr3_aa: CASSLLGGLAHEQYF; cdr3_nt: TGTGCCAGCAGTTTATTGGGCGGGCTGGCCCACGAGCAGTACTTC
v_call: TRBV28; j_call: TRBJ2-7; d_call: TRBD1; clone_size: NA; cdr3_aa: CASSYVPGQGKYF; cdr3_nt: TGTGCCAGCAGTTACGTCCCGGGACAGGGAAAGTACTTC
v_call: TRBV6-6; j_call: TRBJ2-5; d_call: TRBD1; clone_size: few; cdr3_aa: CASSGGTGGEETQYF; cdr3_nt: TGTGCCAGCAGCGGAGGGACAGGGGGCGAGGAGACCCAGTACTTC
v_call: TRBV5-8; j_call: TRBJ2-3; d_call: TRBD1; clone_size: NA; cdr3_aa: CASSLLPTGRGQDTQYF; cdr3_nt: TGTGCCAGCAGCTTACTCCCAACGGGCAGGGGGCAAGATACGCAGTATTTT
v_call: TRBV28; j_call: TRBJ2-7; d_call: TRBD1; clone_size: NA; cdr3_aa: CASKNGDRYEQYF; cdr3_nt: TGTGCCAGCAAAAACGGGGACAGGTACGAGCAGTACTTC
v_call: TRBV29-1; j_call: TRBJ1-5; d_call: NA; clone_size: once; cdr3_aa: CSAAGNSGQPQHF; cdr3_nt: TGCAGCGCCGCGGGGAATTCGGGTCAGCCCCAGCATTTT
v_call: TRBV5-4; j_call: TRBJ1-4; d_call: NA; clone_size: NA; cdr3_aa: CASSSRGEGEKLFF; cdr3_nt: TGTGCCAGCTCTTCCCGGGGGGAGGGTGAAAAACTGTTTTTT
v_call: TRBV30; j_call: TRBJ2-3; d_call: NA; clone_size: NA; cdr3_aa: CAWSRGSSQEDTQYF; cdr3_nt: TGTGCCTGGAGTAGGGGCAGTAGTCAGGAAGATACGCAGTATTTT
v_call: TRBV19; j_call: TRBJ1-2; d_call: NA; clone_size: NA; cdr3_aa: CASSITLRWRGGYTF; cdr3_nt: TGTGCCAGTAGTATTACTTTGCGGTGGAGGGGCGGCTACACCTTC
v_call: TRBV5-8; j_call: TRBJ1-5; d_call: NA; clone_size: NA; cdr3_aa: CASSSGRGSNQPQHF; cdr3_nt: TGTGCCAGCAGCTCGGGAAGAGGTAGCAATCAGCCCCAGCATTTT
v_call: TRBV27; j_call: TRBJ2-1; d_call: NA; clone_size: NA; cdr3_aa: CASSLAGGNEQFF; cdr3_nt: TGTGCCAGCAGTTTGGCCGGCGGCAATGAGCAGTTCTTC
v_call: TRBV19; j_call: TRBJ1-1; d_call: TRBD1; clone_size: NA; cdr3_aa: CASRMGTGASTEAFF; cdr3_nt: TGTGCCAGTAGGATGGGAACAGGGGCGAGCACTGAAGCTTTCTTT
v_call: TRBV5-1; j_call: TRBJ1-4; d_call: NA; clone_size: NA; cdr3_aa: CASSLEGDAATNEKLFF; cdr3_nt: TGCGCCAGCAGCCTGGAGGGGGATGCGGCAACTAATGAAAAACTGTTTTTT
v_call: TRBV19; j_call: TRBJ1-5; d_call: NA; clone_size: few; cdr3_aa: CASSLPVGWQGGGQPQHF; cdr3_nt: TGTGCCAGTAGTCTCCCTGTGGGTTGGCAGGGAGGTGGTCAGCCCCAGCATTTT
v_call: TRBV19; j_call: TRBJ1-5; d_call: NA; clone_size: NA; cdr3_aa: CASSSGVNQPQHF; cdr3_nt: TGTGCCAGTAGTTCCGGGGTCAATCAGCCCCAGCATTTT
v_call: TRBV6-1; j_call: TRBJ2-7; d_call: NA; clone_size: once; cdr3_aa: CASSVGGTLSYEQYF; cdr3_nt: TGTGCCAGCAGTGTTGGAGGAACCCTCTCCTACGAGCAGTACTTC
v_call: TRBV7-8; j_call: TRBJ2-3; d_call: NA; clone_size: NA; cdr3_aa: CASSLGGAGDTQYF; cdr3_nt: TGTGCCAGCAGCTTAGGTGGGGCGGGGGATACGCAGTATTTT